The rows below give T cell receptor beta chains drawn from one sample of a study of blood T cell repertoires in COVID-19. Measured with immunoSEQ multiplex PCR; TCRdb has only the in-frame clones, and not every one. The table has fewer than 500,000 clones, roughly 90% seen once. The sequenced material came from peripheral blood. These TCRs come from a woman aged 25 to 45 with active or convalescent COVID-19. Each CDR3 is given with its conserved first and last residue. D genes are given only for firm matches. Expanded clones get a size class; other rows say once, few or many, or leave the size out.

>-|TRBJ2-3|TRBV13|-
CASSPSTDTQYF
TGTGCCAGCAGCCCTAGCACAGATACGCAGTATTTT
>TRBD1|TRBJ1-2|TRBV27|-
CASSRSQGSGDYGYTF
TGTGCCAGCAGTAGATCACAGGGGTCGGGTGACTATGGCTACACCTTC
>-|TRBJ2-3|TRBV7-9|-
CASSLGQQSSTDTQYF
TGTGCCAGCAGCTTAGGACAGCAGTCTAGCACAGATACGCAGTATTTT
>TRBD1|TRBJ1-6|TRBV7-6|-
CASRPNRGLNSPLHF
TGTGCCAGCAGGCCAAACAGGGGGCTTAATTCACCCCTCCACTTT
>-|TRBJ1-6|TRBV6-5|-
CASTSRQGNSPLHF
TGTGCCAGCACCAGCCGGCAGGGAAATTCACCCCTCCACTTT
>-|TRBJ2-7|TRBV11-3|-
CASSLEGDEQYF
TGTGCCAGCAGCTTAGAAGGGGACGAGCAGTACTTC
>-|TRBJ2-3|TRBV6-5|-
CASSRGPSTDTQYF
TGTGCCAGCAGTAGAGGGCCCTCCACAGATACGCAGTATTTT
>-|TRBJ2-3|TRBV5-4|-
CASNPRETDTQYF
TGTGCCAGCAACCCACGGGAGACAGATACGCAGTATTTT
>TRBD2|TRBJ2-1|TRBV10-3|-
CAISGSLAGKTGEQFF
TGTGCCATCAGTGGCTCACTAGCGGGTAAAACAGGGGAGCAGTTCTTC
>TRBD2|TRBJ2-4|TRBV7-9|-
CASSRTSGREGAKNIQYF
TGTGCCAGCAGCAGGACTAGCGGGAGAGAGGGAGCCAAAAACATTCAGTACTTC
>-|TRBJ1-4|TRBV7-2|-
CASSSQATTNEKLFF
TGTGCCAGCAGCTCCCAGGCCACAACTAATGAAAAACTGTTTTTT
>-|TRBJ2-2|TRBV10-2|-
CATKFSDTGELFF
TGCGCCACCAAATTCAGCGACACCGGGGAGCTGTTTTTT
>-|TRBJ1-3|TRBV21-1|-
CASSKASGTGRLSGNTIYF
TGTGCCAGCAGCAAAGCGTCCGGGACAGGAAGACTCTCTGGAAACACCATATATTTT
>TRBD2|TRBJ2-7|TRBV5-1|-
CASSLVPGGSYEQYF
TGCGCCAGCAGCTTGGTTCCGGGAGGCTCCTACGAGCAGTACTTC
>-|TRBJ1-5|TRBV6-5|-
CASSYDSPTQPQHF
TGTGCCAGCAGTTACGACAGCCCGACTCAGCCCCAGCATTTT
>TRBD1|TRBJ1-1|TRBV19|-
CASKPRDRDTEAFF
TGTGCCAGCAAGCCCCGGGACAGGGACACTGAAGCTTTCTTT
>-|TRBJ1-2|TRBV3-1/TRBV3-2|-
CASSQDLNGGRSYGYTF
TGTGCCAGCAGCCAAGATTTAAACGGGGGGCGCAGCTATGGCTACACCTTC
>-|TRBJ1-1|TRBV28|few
CASSLAGTEAFF
TGTGCCAGCAGTTTAGCAGGGACTGAAGCTTTCTTT
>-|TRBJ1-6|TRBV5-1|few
CASRADSTGFSPLHF
TGCGCCAGCAGGGCCGACTCGACAGGTTTTTCACCCCTCCACTTT
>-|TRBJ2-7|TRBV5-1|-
CASSSPGQTIAYEQYF
TGCGCCAGCAGCTCCCCGGGACAAACGATCGCCTACGAGCAGTACTTC
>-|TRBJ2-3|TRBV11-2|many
CASSLDGGSRTDTQYF
TGTGCCAGCAGCTTAGATGGTGGGAGTCGCACAGATACGCAGTATTTT
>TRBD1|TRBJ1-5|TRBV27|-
CASGLPLAGDRGSLQGQPQHF
TGTGCCAGCGGTCTACCCCTTGCGGGGGACAGGGGGTCATTGCAGGGTCAGCCCCAGCATTTT
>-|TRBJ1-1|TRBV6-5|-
CASSKPGGVDTEAFF
TGTGCCAGCAGTAAACCTGGAGGGGTTGACACTGAAGCTTTCTTT
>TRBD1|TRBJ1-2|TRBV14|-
CASSHFPGTGIYGYTF
TGTGCCAGCAGCCACTTCCCCGGGACAGGGATCTATGGCTACACCTTC
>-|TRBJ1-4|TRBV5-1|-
CASSQGSDEKLFF
TGCGCCAGCAGCCAGGGGTCGGATGAAAAACTGTTTTTT
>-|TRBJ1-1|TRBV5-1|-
CASSLLRGSTEAFF
TGCGCCAGCAGCTTACTCAGGGGATCCACTGAAGCTTTCTTT
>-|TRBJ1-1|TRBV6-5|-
CASSSRDMNTEAFF
TGTGCCAGCAGTTCCAGGGACATGAACACTGAAGCTTTCTTT
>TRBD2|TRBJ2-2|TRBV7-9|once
CASSRGLDTVNTGELFF
TGTGCCAGCAGCCGGGGACTAGATACGGTAAACACCGGGGAGCTGTTTTTT
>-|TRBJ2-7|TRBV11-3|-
CASSLGGDAGKQYF
TGTGCCAGCAGCTTAGGAGGGGACGCGGGGAAGCAGTACTTC
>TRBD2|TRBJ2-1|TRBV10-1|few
CASSEERGSSYNEQFF
TGCGCCAGCAGTGAAGAGCGGGGAAGCTCCTACAATGAGCAGTTCTTC
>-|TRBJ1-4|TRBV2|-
CASRSDSSNEKLFF
TGTGCCAGCAGATCCGACAGCTCTAATGAAAAACTGTTTTTT
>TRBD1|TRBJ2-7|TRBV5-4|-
CASSWGQSSYEQYF
TGTGCCAGCAGCTGGGGACAGAGCTCCTACGAGCAGTACTTC
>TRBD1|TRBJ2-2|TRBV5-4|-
CASSPGGVGTGELFF
TGTGCCAGCAGCCCAGGGGGTGTGGGCACCGGGGAGCTGTTTTTT
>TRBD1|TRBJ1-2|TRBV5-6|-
CASSMPGQGEGGYTF
TGTGCCAGCAGCATGCCGGGACAGGGGGAAGGGGGCTACACCTTC
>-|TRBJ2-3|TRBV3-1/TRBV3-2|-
CASSRQDSSTDTQYF
TGTGCCAGCAGCCGACAGGACAGTAGCACAGATACGCAGTATTTT